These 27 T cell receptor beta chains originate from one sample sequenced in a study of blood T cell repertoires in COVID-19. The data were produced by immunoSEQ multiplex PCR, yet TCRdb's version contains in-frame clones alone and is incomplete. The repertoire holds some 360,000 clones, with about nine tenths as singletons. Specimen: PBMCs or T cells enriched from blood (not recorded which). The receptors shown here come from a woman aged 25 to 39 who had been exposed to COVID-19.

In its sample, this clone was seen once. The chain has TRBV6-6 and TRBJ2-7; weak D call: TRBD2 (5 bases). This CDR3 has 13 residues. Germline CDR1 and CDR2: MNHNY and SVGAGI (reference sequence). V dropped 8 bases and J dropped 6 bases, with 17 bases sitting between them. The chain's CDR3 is CASLRTHPSEQYF. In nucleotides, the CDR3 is TGTGCCAGCCTACGGACTCATCCGAGCGAGCAGTACTTC.

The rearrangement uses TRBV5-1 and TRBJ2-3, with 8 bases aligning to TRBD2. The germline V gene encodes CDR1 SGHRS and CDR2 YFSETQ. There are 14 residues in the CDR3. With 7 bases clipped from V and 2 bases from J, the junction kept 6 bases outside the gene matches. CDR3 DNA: TGCGCCAGCTATCGGGAGGGGAACACAGATACGCAGTATTTT. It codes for CASYREGNTDTQYF. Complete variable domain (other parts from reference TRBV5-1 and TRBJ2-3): KAGVTQTPRYLIKTRGQQVTLSCSPISGHRSVSWYQQTPGQGLQFLFEYFSETQRNKGNFPGRFSGRQFSNSRSEMNVSTLELGDSALYLCASYREGNTDTQYFGPGTRLTVL.

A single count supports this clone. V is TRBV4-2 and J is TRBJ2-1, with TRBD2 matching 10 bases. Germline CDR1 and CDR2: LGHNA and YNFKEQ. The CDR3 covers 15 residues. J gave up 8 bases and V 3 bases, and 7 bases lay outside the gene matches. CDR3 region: CASSHAGTSVDEQFF. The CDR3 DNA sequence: TGTGCCAGCAGCCACGCCGGGACTAGCGTTGATGAGCAGTTCTTC.

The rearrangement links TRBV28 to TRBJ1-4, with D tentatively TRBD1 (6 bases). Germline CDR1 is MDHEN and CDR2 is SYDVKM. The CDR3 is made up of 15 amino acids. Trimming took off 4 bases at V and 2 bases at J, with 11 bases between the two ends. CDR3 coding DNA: TGTGCCAGCAGTTCGCAGGGGTTGACTAATGAAAAACTGTTTTTT. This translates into CASSSQGLTNEKLFF.

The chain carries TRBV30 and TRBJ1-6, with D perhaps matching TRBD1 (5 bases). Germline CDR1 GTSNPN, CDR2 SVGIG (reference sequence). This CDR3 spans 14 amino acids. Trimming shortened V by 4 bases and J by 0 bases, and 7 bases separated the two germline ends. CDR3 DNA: TGTGCCTGGACCAGGGACTCCTATAATTCACCCCTCCACTTT. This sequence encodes CAWTRDSYNSPLHF. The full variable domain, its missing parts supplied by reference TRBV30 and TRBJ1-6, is SQTIHQWPATLVQPVGSPLSLECTVEGTSNPNLYWYRQAAGRGLQLLFYSVGIGQISSEVPQNLSASRPQDRQFILSSKKLLLSDSGFYLCAWTRDSYNSPLHFGNGTRLTVT.

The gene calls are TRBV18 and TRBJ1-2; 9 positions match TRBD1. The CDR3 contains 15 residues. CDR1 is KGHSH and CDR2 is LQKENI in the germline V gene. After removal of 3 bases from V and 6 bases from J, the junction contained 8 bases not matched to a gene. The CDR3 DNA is TGTGCCAGCTCACCGGTCACAGGGGGCGACAATGGCTACACCTTC. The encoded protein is CASSPVTGGDNGYTF.

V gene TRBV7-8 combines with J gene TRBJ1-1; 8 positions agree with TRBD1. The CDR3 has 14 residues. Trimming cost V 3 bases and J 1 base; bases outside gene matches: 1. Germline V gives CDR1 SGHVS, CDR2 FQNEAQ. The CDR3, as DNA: TGTGCCAGCAGCTTCGGACAGGGGAACACTGAAGCTTTCTTT. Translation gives CASSFGQGNTEAFF.

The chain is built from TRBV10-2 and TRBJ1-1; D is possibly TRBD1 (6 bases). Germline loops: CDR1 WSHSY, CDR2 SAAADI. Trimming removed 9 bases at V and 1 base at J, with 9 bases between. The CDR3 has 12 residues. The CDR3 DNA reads TGCGCCAGTAAAGGGGGGAACACTGAAGCTTTCTTT. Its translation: CASKGGNTEAFF.

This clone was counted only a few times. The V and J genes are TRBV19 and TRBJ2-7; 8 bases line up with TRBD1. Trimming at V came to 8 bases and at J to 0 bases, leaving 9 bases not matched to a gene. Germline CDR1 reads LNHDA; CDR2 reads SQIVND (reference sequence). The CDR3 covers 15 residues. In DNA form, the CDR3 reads TGTGCCAGTTCAACCAAGGGACAGGTCTCCTACGAGCAGTACTTC. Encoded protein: CASSTKGQVSYEQYF.

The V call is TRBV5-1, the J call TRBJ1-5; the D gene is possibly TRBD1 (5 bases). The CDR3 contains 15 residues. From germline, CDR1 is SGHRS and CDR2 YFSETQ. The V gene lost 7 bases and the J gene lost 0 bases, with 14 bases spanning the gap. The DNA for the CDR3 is TGCGCCAGCCACCGGGACTTAGATAGCAATCAGCCCCAGCATTTT. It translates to CASHRDLDSNQPQHF.

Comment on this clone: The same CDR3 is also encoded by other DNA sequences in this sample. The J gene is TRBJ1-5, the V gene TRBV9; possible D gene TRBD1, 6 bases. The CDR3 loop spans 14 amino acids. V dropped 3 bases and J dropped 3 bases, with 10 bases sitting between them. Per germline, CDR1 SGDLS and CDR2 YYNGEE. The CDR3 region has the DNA TGTGCCAGCAGCGCACGGGACACCAATCAGCCCCAGCATTTT. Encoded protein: CASSARDTNQPQHF.

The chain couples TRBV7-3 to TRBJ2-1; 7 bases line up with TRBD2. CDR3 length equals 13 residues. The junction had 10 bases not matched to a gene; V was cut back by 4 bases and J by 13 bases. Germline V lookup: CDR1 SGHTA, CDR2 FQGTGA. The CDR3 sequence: CASSSQLAGSQFF. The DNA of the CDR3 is TGTGCCAGCAGCTCCCAGTTAGCGGGTAGCCAGTTCTTC.

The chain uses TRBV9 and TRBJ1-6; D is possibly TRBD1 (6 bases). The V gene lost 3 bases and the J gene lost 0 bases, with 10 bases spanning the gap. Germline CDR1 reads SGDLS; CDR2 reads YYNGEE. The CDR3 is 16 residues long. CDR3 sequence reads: CASSGGQSSYNSPLHF. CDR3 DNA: TGTGCCAGCAGCGGTGGACAGAGCTCCTATAATTCACCCCTCCACTTT.

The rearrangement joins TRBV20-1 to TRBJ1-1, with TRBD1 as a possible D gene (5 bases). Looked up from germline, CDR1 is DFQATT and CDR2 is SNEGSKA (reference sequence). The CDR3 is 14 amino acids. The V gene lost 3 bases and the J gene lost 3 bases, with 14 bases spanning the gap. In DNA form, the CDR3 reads TGCAGTGCTAGTGTCCCAGGGAGGGACACTGAAGCTTTCTTT. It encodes CSASVPGRDTEAFF.

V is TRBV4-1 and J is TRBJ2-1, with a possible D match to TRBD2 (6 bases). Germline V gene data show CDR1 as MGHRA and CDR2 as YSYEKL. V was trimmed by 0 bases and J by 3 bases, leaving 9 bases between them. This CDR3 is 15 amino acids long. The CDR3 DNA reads TGCGCCAGCAGCCAAGAGCAGGGACTCTACAATGAGCAGTTCTTC. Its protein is CASSQEQGLYNEQFF.

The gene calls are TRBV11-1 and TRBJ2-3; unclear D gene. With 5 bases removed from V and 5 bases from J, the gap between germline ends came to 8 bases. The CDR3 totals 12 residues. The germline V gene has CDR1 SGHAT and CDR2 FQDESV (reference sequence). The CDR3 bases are TGTGCCAGCAGCCCACAGAGAGATACGCAGTATTTT. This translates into CASSPQRDTQYF.

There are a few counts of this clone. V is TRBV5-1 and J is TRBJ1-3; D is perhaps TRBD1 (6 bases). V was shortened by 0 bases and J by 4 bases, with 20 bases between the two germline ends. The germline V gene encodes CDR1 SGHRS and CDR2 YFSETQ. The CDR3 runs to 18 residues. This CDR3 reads CASSLVPVDRSPGNTIYF. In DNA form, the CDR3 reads TGCGCCAGCAGCTTGGTTCCTGTCGACAGGAGCCCAGGAAACACCATATATTTT.

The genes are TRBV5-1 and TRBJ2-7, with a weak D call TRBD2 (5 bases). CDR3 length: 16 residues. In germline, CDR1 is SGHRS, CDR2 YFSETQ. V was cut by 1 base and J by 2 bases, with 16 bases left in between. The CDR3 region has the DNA TGCGCCAGCAGCTTGTTCGGATCGACGGGGACCTACGAGCAGTACTTC. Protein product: CASSLFGSTGTYEQYF. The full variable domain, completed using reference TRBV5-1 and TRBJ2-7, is KAGVTQTPRYLIKTRGQQVTLSCSPISGHRSVSWYQQTPGQGLQFLFEYFSETQRNKGNFPGRFSGRQFSNSRSEMNVSTLELGDSALYLCASSLFGSTGTYEQYFGPGTRLTVT.

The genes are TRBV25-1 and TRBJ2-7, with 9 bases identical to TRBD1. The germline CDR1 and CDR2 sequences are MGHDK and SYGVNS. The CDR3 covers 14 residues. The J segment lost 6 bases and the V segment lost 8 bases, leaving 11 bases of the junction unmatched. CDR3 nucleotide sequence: TGTGCCAGCTCCCGGGACAGGGCTTTCGTCGAGCAGTACTTC. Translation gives CASSRDRAFVEQYF.

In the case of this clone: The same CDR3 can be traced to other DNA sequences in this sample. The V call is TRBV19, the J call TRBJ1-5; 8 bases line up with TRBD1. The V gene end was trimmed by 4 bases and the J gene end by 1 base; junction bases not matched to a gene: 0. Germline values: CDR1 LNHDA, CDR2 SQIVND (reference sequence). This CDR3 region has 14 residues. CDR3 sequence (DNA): TGTGCCAGTAGTAGACAGGGGAGCAATCAGCCCCAGCATTTT. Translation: CASSRQGSNQPQHF.

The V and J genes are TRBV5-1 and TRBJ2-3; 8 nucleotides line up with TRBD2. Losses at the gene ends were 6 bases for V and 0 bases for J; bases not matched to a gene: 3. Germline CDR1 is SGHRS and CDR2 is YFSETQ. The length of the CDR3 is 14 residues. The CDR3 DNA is TGCGCCAGCACCCCGGGGGGGAGCACAGATACGCAGTATTTT. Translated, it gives CASTPGGSTDTQYF.

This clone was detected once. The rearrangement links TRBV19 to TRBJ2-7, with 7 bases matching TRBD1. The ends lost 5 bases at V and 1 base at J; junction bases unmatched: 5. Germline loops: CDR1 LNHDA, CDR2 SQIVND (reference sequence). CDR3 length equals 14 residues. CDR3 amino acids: CASSQSTGSYEQYF. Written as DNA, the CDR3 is TGTGCCAGTAGTCAATCGACAGGGTCCTACGAGCAGTACTTC.

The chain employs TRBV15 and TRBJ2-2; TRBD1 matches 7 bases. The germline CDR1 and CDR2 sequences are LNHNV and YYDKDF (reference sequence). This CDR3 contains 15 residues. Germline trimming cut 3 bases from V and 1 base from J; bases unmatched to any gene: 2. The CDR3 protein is CATSRDRMNTGELFF. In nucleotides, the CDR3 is TGTGCCACCAGCAGGGACAGGATGAACACCGGGGAGCTGTTTTTT.

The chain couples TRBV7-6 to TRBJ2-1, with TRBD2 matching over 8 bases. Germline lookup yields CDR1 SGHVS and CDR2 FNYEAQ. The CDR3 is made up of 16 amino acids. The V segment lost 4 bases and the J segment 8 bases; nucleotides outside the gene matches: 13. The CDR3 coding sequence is TGTGCCAGCAGCTCCCGGGAGGGGGGAGGTGGCGATGAGCAGTTCTTC. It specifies CASSSREGGGGDEQFF. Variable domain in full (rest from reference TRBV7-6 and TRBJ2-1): GAGVSQSPRYKVTKRGQDVALRCDPISGHVSLYWYRQALGQGPEFLTYFNYEAQQDKSGLPNDRFSAERPEGSISTLTIQRTEQRDSAMYRCASSSREGGGGDEQFFGPGTRLTVL.

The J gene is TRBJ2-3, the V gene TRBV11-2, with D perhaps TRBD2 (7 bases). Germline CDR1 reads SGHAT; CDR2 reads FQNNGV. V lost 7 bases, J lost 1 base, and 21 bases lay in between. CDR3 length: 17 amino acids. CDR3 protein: CASTYRGGAGGTDTQYF. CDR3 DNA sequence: TGTGCCAGCACCTATAGAGGGGGGGCCGGCGGCACAGATACGCAGTATTTT.

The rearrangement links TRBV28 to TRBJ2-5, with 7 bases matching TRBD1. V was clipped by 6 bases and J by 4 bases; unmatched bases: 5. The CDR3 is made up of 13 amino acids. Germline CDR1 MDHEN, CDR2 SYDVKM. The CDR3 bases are TGTGCCAGCAGGGGACAGAGAGGAGAGACCCAGTACTTC. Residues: CASRGQRGETQYF.

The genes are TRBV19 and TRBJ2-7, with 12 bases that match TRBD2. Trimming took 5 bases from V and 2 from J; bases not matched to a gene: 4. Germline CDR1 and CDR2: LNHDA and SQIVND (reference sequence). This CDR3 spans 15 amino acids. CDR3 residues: CASSSRLAGAYEQYF. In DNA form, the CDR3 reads TGTGCCAGTAGTTCCAGACTAGCGGGAGCCTACGAGCAGTACTTC.